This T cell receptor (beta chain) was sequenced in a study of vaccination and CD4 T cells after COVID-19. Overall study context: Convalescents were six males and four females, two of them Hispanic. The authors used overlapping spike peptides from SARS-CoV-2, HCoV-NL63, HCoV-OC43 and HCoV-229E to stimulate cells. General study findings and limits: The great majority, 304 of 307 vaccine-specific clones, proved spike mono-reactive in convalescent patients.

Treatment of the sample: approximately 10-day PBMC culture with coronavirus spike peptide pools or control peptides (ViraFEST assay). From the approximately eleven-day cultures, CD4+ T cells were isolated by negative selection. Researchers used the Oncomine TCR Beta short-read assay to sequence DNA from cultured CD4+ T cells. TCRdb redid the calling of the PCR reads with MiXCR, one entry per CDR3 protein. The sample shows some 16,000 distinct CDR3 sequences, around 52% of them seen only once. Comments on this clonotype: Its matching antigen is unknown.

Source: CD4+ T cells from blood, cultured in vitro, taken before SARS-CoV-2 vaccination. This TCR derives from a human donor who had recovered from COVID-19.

CDR3 bases: TGCGCCAGCAGCCAAGATAGTGGGATACGTAACTATGGCTACACCTTC. It specifies CASSQDSGIRNYGYTF. The rearrangement links TRBV4-3 to TRBJ1-2, with unresolved D. The CDR3 extends over 16 amino acids. The V and J ends lost 0 bases and 1 base respectively, with 12 bases between them. Germline CDR1 reads LGHNA; CDR2 reads YSLEER.